This T cell receptor beta chain was documented in a study of PD-1 blockade in classical Hodgkin lymphoma. Findings of the study overall: Reports described newly diagnosed patients as having lower baseline TCR diversity than healthy donors. Patients with an early start, nivolumab under 1 year after ASCT, were excluded.

The protocol was immunoSEQ multiplex PCR, while the TCRdb copy is restricted to in-frame clones and leaves out a portion. The data contain 29,000 or so clones, 60% to 85% of them singletons. Every single patient, without exception, relapsed after autologous stem cell transplantation, and brentuximab vedotin exposure varied. The CDR3 contains 14 residues. CDR1 is SGHTS and CDR2 is YDEGEE in the germline V gene. The J segment lost 7 bases and the V segment lost 5 bases, leaving 10 bases of the junction unmatched. A note on this clone: Its antigen is currently unknown.

This receptor was taken from a human donor with classical Hodgkin lymphoma. This specimen was peripheral blood mononuclear cells (PBMCs), taken before the second cycle of nivolumab. The chain is built from TRBV5-8 and TRBJ2-7; 9 bases align to TRBD2. CDR3 protein: CASRISGGLGEQYF. The DNA for the CDR3 is TGTGCCAGCAGGATCAGCGGGGGGCTGGGTGAGCAGTACTTC.